The 12 T cell receptor beta chains listed next were all sequenced from one sample in a study of STAT3 mutations in large granular lymphocyte leukemia. Study-wide results and limits: Every T-cell large granular lymphocyte leukemia patient had at least one immunodominant TCR beta clonotype.

The antigens these receptors bind are not known. The protocol was immunoSEQ multiplex PCR, while the TCRdb copy is restricted to in-frame clones and leaves out a portion. Of roughly 1,300 clones in the sample, around 59% are singletons; the top ten hold 35% to 45%. Sequencing was carried out using peripheral blood mononuclear cells. These receptors all come from a man in his 60s with T-cell large granular lymphocyte leukemia. Some clones in this sample may be carry-over from other donors' samples.

CDR3 DNA sequence: TGTGCCAGCAGCTTGTGGTTAGGGGTAGGCAATCAGCCCCAGCATTTT. Translation gives CASSLWLGVGNQPQHF. J is TRBJ1-5 and V is TRBV7-9; D may be TRBD1 (5 bases). Germline V gene lookup returns CDR1 SEHNR and CDR2 FQNEAQ (reference sequence). V lost 3 bases and J lost 2, with 14 bases in between. This CDR3 spans 16 amino acids.

The chain employs TRBV5-4 and TRBJ2-7; D may be TRBD1 or TRBD2 (6 bases each). Germline V gene sequence: CDR1 SGHNT, CDR2 YYREEE (reference sequence). This CDR3 has 12 amino acids. V was trimmed by 0 bases and J by 7 bases, leaving 8 bases between them. This CDR3 is CASSLGGGEQYF. DNA for the CDR3: TGTGCCAGCAGCTTGGGAGGGGGGGAGCAGTACTTC.

The rearrangement joins TRBV9 to TRBJ2-7; a possible D gene is TRBD2 (5 bases). Trimming stripped 0 bases from V and 0 bases from J, with 7 bases between. Germline V lookup: CDR1 SGDLS, CDR2 YYNGEE. The CDR3 length is 14 residues. CDR3 in DNA: TGTGCCAGCAGCGTAGGCGGGTTCTCCTACGAGCAGTACTTC. Translation gives CASSVGGFSYEQYF.

This clone was seen a handful of times. One end of the junction does not line up with germline, which may come from a read error. This chain connects TRBV20-1 to TRBJ2-7, with D maybe TRBD2 (6 bases). There are 9 residues in the CDR3. The germline CDR1 and CDR2 sequences are DFQATT and SNEGSKA (reference sequence). CDR3 protein: CSATPGLTF. DNA for the CDR3: TGCAGTGCTACCCCGGGACTCACCTTC.

This clone was picked up a small number of times. V is TRBV6-1 and J is TRBJ1-5; unclear D gene. V was cut by 2 bases and J by 12 bases, with 8 bases left in between. Germline V gene data show CDR1 as MNHNS and CDR2 as SASEGT. This CDR3 comprises 11 residues. The CDR3 bases are TGTGCCAGCAGTGAAACCCTGATCCAGCATTTT. Protein product: CASSETLIQHF.

This clone was recorded a few times. V gene TRBV30 combines with J gene TRBJ2-3, with TRBD2 matching over 9 bases. The CDR3 is 15 amino acids. Germline V lookup: CDR1 GTSNPN, CDR2 SVGIG (reference sequence). After removal of 1 base from V and 2 bases from J, the junction contained 4 bases not matched to a gene. CDR3 nucleotides: TGTGCCTGGAGTGGGGCTAGCGGGATCACAGATACGCAGTATTTT. It is translated as CAWSGASGITDTQYF. Full variable domain (rest looked up from reference TRBV30 and TRBJ2-3): SQTIHQWPATLVQPVGSPLSLECTVEGTSNPNLYWYRQAAGRGLQLLFYSVGIGQISSEVPQNLSASRPQDRQFILSSKKLLLSDSGFYLCAWSGASGITDTQYFGPGTRLTVL.

The V and J genes are TRBV20-1 and TRBJ2-1, with 7 bases matching TRBD2. The CDR3 extends over 11 amino acids. In germline, CDR1 is DFQATT, CDR2 SNEGSKA (reference sequence). V dropped 4 bases and J dropped 12; count of bases not matched to a gene: 6. Written as DNA, the CDR3 is TGCAGTGCTATTGGGAGGGTGGGGCAGTTCTTC. Translation: CSAIGRVGQFF.

This clone was detected a few times. The V call is TRBV5-6, the J call TRBJ1-3, with no clear D. Per the germline V gene, CDR1 is SGHDT and CDR2 is YYEEEE. This CDR3 region has 15 residues. The V end lost 4 bases, the J end lost 0 bases, and 11 bases lay between the germline ends. CDR3 amino acids: CASSGDGSSGNTIYF. The CDR3 region has the DNA TGTGCCAGCAGCGGAGACGGAAGCTCTGGAAACACCATATATTTT.

This chain links TRBV29-1 with TRBJ2-2; possible D gene TRBD1, 6 bases. V shed 6 bases and J shed 0 bases, with 14 bases lying between them. This CDR3 is built from 15 residues. CDR1 SQVTM and CDR2 ANQGSEA come from the germline V gene. The CDR3 DNA reads as TGCAGCGTGGATACAGGGTCCTCGAACACCGGGGAGCTGTTTTTT. The encoded protein is CSVDTGSSNTGELFF.

The chain combines TRBV5-6 with TRBJ2-7; TRBD2 matches 14 bases. From germline, CDR1 is SGHDT and CDR2 YYEEEE. The CDR3 spans 16 residues. J gave up 6 bases and V 2 bases, and 7 bases lay outside the gene matches. The CDR3 loop is CASSFGTSGGASEQYF. The DNA of the CDR3 is TGTGCCAGCAGCTTTGGGACTAGCGGGGGAGCCTCCGAGCAGTACTTC.

This clone occurred a few times. The rearrangement uses TRBV18 and TRBJ1-5; D not resolved. CDR3 size: 12 residues. Germline V gene data show CDR1 as KGHSH and CDR2 as LQKENI. Trimming cost V 3 bases and J 9 bases, with 9 bases left between them. As DNA, the CDR3 is TGTGCCAGCTCACCGAAGGGTGGGCCCCAGCATTTT. Its translation: CASSPKGGPQHF.

This sequence joins TRBV5-1 and TRBJ1-2, with 7 bases matching TRBD1. Germline lookup yields CDR1 SGHRS and CDR2 YFSETQ. The junction had 15 bases not matched to a gene; V was cut back by 4 bases and J by 6 bases. This CDR3 has 16 residues. CDR3: CASSTGTLTGVDGYTF. CDR3 DNA sequence: TGCGCCAGCAGCACCGGGACCCTCACAGGGGTTGATGGCTACACCTTC.